Below, 8 T cell receptor beta chains from the same sample are listed, as sequenced in a study of tumor-infiltrating lymphocytes in primary liver carcinoma. RNA and DNA were co-extracted from around 20-30 mg of unsorted bulk tissue. The input was about 490 ng total RNA; TCR beta cDNA was made from it with a constant-region primer. Generation of the TCR beta libraries relied on three nested multiplex PCR rounds using slightly modified ARM-PCR. The first two PCR rounds used TRBV1-TRBV30 forward primers with a C-beta reverse primer, nine to eleven cycles each. TCRdb analysed the multiplex PCR reads with MiXCR anew, one entry per CDR3 protein. The table includes around 78,000 distinct CDR3 sequences, 60% to 80% detected once. What was sequenced was liver tumor tissue from sampling region 4. The subset denotes: tumor region T4, right-lateral pole. All receptors come from a woman aged 55-75 years with primary liver carcinoma and hepatitis B virus infection.

To note about this clonotype: This could be a read error, since a much larger clone is one nucleotide away. This chain joins TRBV5-4 and TRBJ2-1; D perhaps matches TRBD1 (6 bases). The length of the CDR3 is 16 residues. Germline V lookup: CDR1 SGHNT, CDR2 YYREEE (reference sequence). Trimming cost V 7 bases and J 0 bases, with 17 bases left between them. CDR3 residues: CASGSLGGFSYNEQFF. The CDR3 region has the DNA TGTGCCAGCGGCTCTCTAGGGGGTTTCTCCTACAATGAGCAGTTCTTC.

A remark on this clonotype: One end of the junction does not line up with germline, which may come from a read error. The J gene is TRBJ1-5, the V gene TRBV2; D not certain. Germline-derived CDR1 and CDR2 are SNHLY and FYNNEI. This CDR3 is 13 amino acids long. The CDR3 sequence: CVSSEGGNSPQHF. CDR3 sequence (DNA): TGTGTCAGCTCTGAGGGCGGTAATTCGCCCCAGCATTTT.

Remarks on this clonotype: A read error may account for a junction end that differs from germline. V usage is TRBV2 and J usage is TRBJ2-1; the match to TRBD2 covers 8 bases. This CDR3 is 15 amino acids long. The germline CDR1 and CDR2 sequences are SNHLY and FYNNEI. The CDR3 DNA reads TGTGCCATCAGTGAGGCGGGACTAGAATCGAGCGAGCAGTTCTTC. It specifies CAISEAGLESSEQFF.

As regards this clonotype: With a much larger clone just one base away, this may be a read error. V gene TRBV5-1 combines with J gene TRBJ1-1; TRBD1 matches 7 bases. This CDR3 comprises 13 residues. Germline V gene lookup returns CDR1 SGHRS and CDR2 YFSETQ. The CDR3 sequence: CASSYDRATVAFF. In DNA, the CDR3 is TGCGCCAGCAGCTACGACAGGGCCACTGTAGCTTTCTTT. The whole variable domain, filled in from reference TRBV5-1 and TRBJ1-1, reads KAGVTQTPRYLIKTRGQQVTLSCSPISGHRSVSWYQQTPGQGLQFLFEYFSETQRNKGNFPGRFSGRQFSNSRSEMNVSTLELGDSALYLCASSYDRATVAFFGQGTRLTVV.

Here the CDR3 DNA reads TGTGCCAGCTCAAGTATACAGGGCCCAACAGATACGCAGTATTTT. It codes for CASSSIQGPTDTQYF. The chain carries TRBV18 and TRBJ2-3; the D gene is possibly TRBD1 (6 bases). This CDR3 has 15 residues. Deletions cut 5 bases from V and 3 bases from J, with 15 bases between. Per the germline V gene, CDR1 is KGHSH and CDR2 is LQKENI.

This clonotype was detected many times. The final CDR3 position lacks the conserved phenylalanine or tryptophan, pointing to a likely read error. The limits of the CDR3 on the DNA are not certain, so only TCRdb's listed CDR3 is given. V and J are TRBV5-8 and TRBJ1-2. The CDR3 spans 10 residues, counting both ends. Germline-derived CDR1 and CDR2 are SGHTS and YDEGEE. This CDR3 reads CASSLRRLTP.

The chain carries TRBV28 and TRBJ2-2; tentatively, D is TRBD2 (6 bases). The ends were cut back, 4 bases at V and 4 bases at J, with 19 bases in the middle. From germline, CDR1 is MDHEN and CDR2 SYDVKM. The CDR3 consists of 17 residues. The CDR3 nucleotides read TGTGCCAGCAGTTCCTACATGGGAGGCAAACTCACCGGGGAGCTGTTTTTT. Its translation: CASSSYMGGKLTGELFF.

This clonotype appeared a few times. The gene calls are TRBV5-1 and TRBJ2-2; D is ambiguous. V was clipped by 4 bases and J by 0 bases, with 4 bases between them. The germline CDR1 and CDR2 sequences are SGHRS and YFSETQ. This CDR3 is 13 amino acids long. In DNA form, the CDR3 reads TGCGCCAGCAGCCTCACGAACACCGGGGAGCTGTTTTTT. This encodes CASSLTNTGELFF. Based on the CDR3 plus reference TRBV5-1 and TRBJ2-2, the full variable domain is KAGVTQTPRYLIKTRGQQVTLSCSPISGHRSVSWYQQTPGQGLQFLFEYFSETQRNKGNFPGRFSGRQFSNSRSEMNVSTLELGDSALYLCASSLTNTGELFFGEGSRLTVL.